These T cell receptor beta chains were read from a single sample in a study of blood T cell repertoires in COVID-19. Produced via immunoSEQ multiplex PCR; TCRdb's table is partial and in-frame only. The data show about 300,000 clones, with roughly 88% seen just once and 5.5% to 8.5% held by the top ten. The sequenced material came from peripheral blood. The receptors derive from a woman aged 25 to 39 who had recovered from COVID-19. The CDR3 runs from the conserved cysteine through the conserved F or W. Each record gives: V gene, D gene, clone size, CDR3 length, J gene, CDR3 protein, CDR3 DNA. D genes are given only for firm matches. Size is stated for part of the rows, as once, few or many counts, or as a class when the clone is expanded.

TRBV2	.	.	15	TRBJ1-4	CASSEAGGANEKLFF	TGTGCCAGCAGTGAAGCCGGGGGGGCGAATGAAAAACTGTTTTTT
TRBV7-9	.	.	12	TRBJ2-7	CASSMGHREQYF	TGTGCCAGCAGCATGGGACACCGCGAGCAGTACTTC
TRBV5-5	TRBD1	.	13	TRBJ1-5	CASSQGASQPQHF	TGTGCCAGCAGCCAGGGGGCTAGTCAGCCCCAGCATTTT
TRBV11-2	TRBD1	.	15	TRBJ1-1	CASSRQVGGFTEAFF	TGTGCCAGCAGCAGACAGGTAGGGGGCTTCACTGAAGCTTTCTTT
TRBV28	TRBD1	few	18	TRBJ1-2	CASSLFGGSHRGWKGYTF	TGTGCCAGCAGTTTATTCGGGGGGAGCCACAGGGGGTGGAAGGGCTACACCTTC
TRBV6-6	.	once	14	TRBJ1-5	CASSSGFPNQPQHF	TGTGCCAGCAGCTCAGGTTTTCCCAACCAGCCCCAGCATTTT
TRBV7-8	TRBD2	.	15	TRBJ2-7	CASSYSSGGGYEQYF	TGTGCCAGCAGCTATTCTAGCGGGGGTGGCTACGAGCAGTACTTC
TRBV2	.	once	14	TRBJ2-3	CASSDSSGTDTQYF	TGTGCCAGCAGTGACTCTAGCGGCACAGATACGCAGTATTTT
TRBV19	TRBD1	.	15	TRBJ1-4	CASSMQQGTNEKLFF	TGTGCCAGTAGTATGCAACAGGGGACTAATGAAAAACTGTTTTTT
TRBV7-3	TRBD1	.	12	TRBJ1-1	CASSSGTGKAFF	TGTGCCAGCAGCTCCGGGACAGGTAAAGCTTTCTTT
TRBV15	TRBD2	.	12	TRBJ2-7	CATGEGSYEQYF	TGTGCCACCGGGGAGGGGTCCTACGAGCAGTACTTC
TRBV3-1/TRBV3-2	.	.	12	TRBJ1-5	CASSLKNQPQHF	TGTGCCAGCAGCCTAAAAAATCAGCCCCAGCATTTT
TRBV19	TRBD2	.	19	TRBJ2-2	CASSIPAGGNLRNTGELFF	TGTGCCAGTAGTATTCCAGCGGGGGGAAACCTAAGAAACACCGGGGAGCTGTTTTTT
TRBV4-2	TRBD1	.	16	TRBJ2-7	CASSQDGRQGNNEQYF	TGTGCCAGCAGCCAAGATGGGAGACAGGGGAACAACGAGCAGTACTTC
TRBV7-6	TRBD1	.	17	TRBJ2-2	CASSFYTGTGGTGELFF	TGTGCCAGCAGCTTTTATACCGGGACAGGGGGCACCGGGGAGCTGTTTTTT
TRBV9	.	.	16	TRBJ1-4	CASSVSYSSTNEKLFF	TGTGCCAGCAGCGTAAGTTACAGTTCAACTAATGAAAAACTGTTTTTT
TRBV7-2	.	.	14	TRBJ1-4	CASSFTQGTGKLFF	TGTGCCAGCAGCTTTACCCAGGGCACCGGGAAACTGTTTTTT
TRBV2	.	once	12	TRBJ2-5	CASRRNQETQYF	TGTGCCAGCAGGCGGAACCAAGAGACCCAGTACTTC
TRBV4-1	TRBD1	.	13	TRBJ2-3	CASSQEGGTGSYF	TGCGCCAGCAGCCAAGAGGGGGGGACAGGGTCCTATTTT
TRBV6-5	.	.	15	TRBJ1-2	CASSYSGGTYYGYTF	TGTGCCAGCAGTTACTCCGGGGGAACTTACTATGGCTACACCTTC
TRBV7-9	.	.	14	TRBJ1-4	CASSLGQEVGKLFF	TGTGCCAGCAGCTTAGGCCAGGAGGTTGGAAAACTGTTTTTT
TRBV19	.	.	13	TRBJ1-5	CASSIREGQPQHF	TGTGCCAGTAGTATCAGGGAAGGTCAGCCCCAGCATTTT
TRBV12-3/TRBV12-4	TRBD1	few	13	TRBJ1-2	CASSIRQGAGYTF	TGTGCCAGCAGCATCCGACAGGGAGCTGGCTACACCTTC
TRBV5-6	.	.	17	TRBJ1-5	CASSLAGVQGSNQPQHF	TGTGCCAGCAGCTTGGCCGGCGTGCAGGGTAGCAATCAGCCCCAGCATTTT
TRBV5-5	.	once	17	TRBJ1-2	CASSLVLGARDSYGYTF	TGTGCCAGCAGCTTGGTTCTGGGGGCGCGTGATAGCTATGGCTACACCTTC
TRBV24-1	TRBD1	.	15	TRBJ1-5	CATSRTGVSNQPQHF	TGTGCCACCAGTAGGACAGGGGTTAGCAATCAGCCCCAGCATTTT
TRBV7-3	.	.	16	TRBJ2-3	CASSPDPGHRTDTQYF	TGTGCCAGCAGCCCAGATCCGGGACACCGCACAGATACGCAGTATTTT
TRBV20-1	TRBD1	once	16	TRBJ2-7	CSASPSPGQNLHEQYF	TGCAGTGCTAGTCCGTCACCGGGACAGAATCTCCACGAGCAGTACTTC
TRBV19	TRBD1	.	13	TRBJ1-6	CASSPGQNSPLHF	TGTGCCAGTAGCCCGGGACAGAATTCACCCCTCCACTTT
TRBV5-1	.	.	14	TRBJ1-1	CASSLSSGNTEAFF	TGCGCCAGCAGCTTGAGCTCTGGGAACACTGAAGCTTTCTTT
TRBV10-3	TRBD2	.	16	TRBJ2-1	CAIADLAGVIYNEQFF	TGTGCCATCGCGGACTTAGCGGGGGTTATCTACAATGAGCAGTTCTTC
TRBV5-4	.	.	14	TRBJ1-2	CASSTTRQEGGYTF	TGTGCCAGCAGCACTACCCGACAGGAAGGTGGCTACACCTTC
TRBV30	.	.	14	TRBJ1-1	CAWSVGQWNTEAFF	TGTGCCTGGAGTGTGGGACAATGGAACACTGAAGCTTTCTTT
TRBV6-8	TRBD2	.	14	TRBJ2-5	CASSYLAGGDTQYF	TGTGCCAGCAGTTACCTAGCGGGGGGGGACACCCAGTACTTC
TRBV28	.	.	13	TRBJ1-1	CASSFDRSTEAFF	TGTGCCAGCAGTTTTGACAGGAGCACTGAAGCTTTCTTT
TRBV28	TRBD2	few	15	TRBJ2-3	CASRASGKGPDTQYF	TGTGCCAGCAGGGCTAGCGGGAAGGGCCCAGATACGCAGTATTTT
TRBV5-1	TRBD1	.	15	TRBJ1-1	CASSLDPGGATEAFF	TGCGCCAGCAGCTTGGACCCAGGGGGCGCGACTGAAGCTTTCTTT
TRBV2	.	once	15	TRBJ1-5	CASSRDRGPNQPQHF	TGTGCCAGCAGTCGTGATAGAGGCCCCAATCAGCCCCAGCATTTT
TRBV4-1	TRBD1	few	14	TRBJ1-1	CATRGRTLNTEAFF	TGCGCTACGAGGGGGCGGACACTGAACACTGAAGCTTTCTTT
TRBV3-1/TRBV3-2	TRBD1	.	13	TRBJ1-2	CASSQGSGGRPRF	TGTGCCAGCAGCCAAGGGTCAGGGGGCCGGCCCCGCTTC
TRBV29-1	.	.	14	TRBJ1-1	CSVGSRTTNTEAFF	TGCAGCGTTGGCTCCCGGACAACCAACACTGAAGCTTTCTTT
TRBV10-1	TRBD2	.	15	TRBJ2-7	CASSDYRDYLNEQYF	TGCGCCAGCAGTGATTACCGGGACTATTTAAACGAGCAGTACTTC
TRBV7-2	TRBD2	.	16	TRBJ2-7	CASSLAGVAGDYEQYF	TGTGCCAGCAGCTTAGCGGGAGTAGCGGGGGACTACGAGCAGTACTTC
TRBV25-1	TRBD1	.	14	TRBJ2-2	CASSSQGLAGELFF	TGTGCCAGCAGTTCACAGGGGCTGGCCGGGGAGCTGTTTTTT
TRBV7-2	.	.	15	TRBJ2-7	CASSSVRQSSYEQYF	TGTGCCAGCAGCTCCGTGAGACAGAGCTCCTACGAGCAGTACTTC